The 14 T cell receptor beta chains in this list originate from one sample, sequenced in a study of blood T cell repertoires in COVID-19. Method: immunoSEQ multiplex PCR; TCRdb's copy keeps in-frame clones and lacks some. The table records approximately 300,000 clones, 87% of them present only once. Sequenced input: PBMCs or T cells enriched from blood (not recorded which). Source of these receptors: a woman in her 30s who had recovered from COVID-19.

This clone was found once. CDR3 nucleotides: TGTGCCAGCAGCGCCGACAGGGATCAAGAGACCCAGTACTTC. Protein: CASSADRDQETQYF. The chain links TRBV7-9 to TRBJ2-5; 7 nucleotides match TRBD1. Per the germline V gene, CDR1 is SEHNR and CDR2 is FQNEAQ (reference sequence). The CDR3 spans 14 residues. V was clipped by 5 bases and J by 2 bases; unmatched bases: 5. Together with reference TRBV7-9 and TRBJ2-5, the CDR3 gives the full variable domain: DTGVSQNPRHKITKRGQNVTFRCDPISEHNRLYWYRQTLGQGPEFLTYFQNEAQLEKSRLLSDRFSAERPKGSFSTLEIQRTEQGDSAMYLCASSADRDQETQYFGPGTRLLVL.

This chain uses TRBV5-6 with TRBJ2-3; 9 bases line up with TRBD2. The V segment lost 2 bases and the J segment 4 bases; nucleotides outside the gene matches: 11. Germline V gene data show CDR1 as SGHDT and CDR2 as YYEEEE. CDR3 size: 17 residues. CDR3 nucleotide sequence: TGTGCCAGCAGCTTCCAGATGCGGGGGGGCCGAGCAGATACGCAGTATTTT. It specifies CASSFQMRGGRADTQYF.

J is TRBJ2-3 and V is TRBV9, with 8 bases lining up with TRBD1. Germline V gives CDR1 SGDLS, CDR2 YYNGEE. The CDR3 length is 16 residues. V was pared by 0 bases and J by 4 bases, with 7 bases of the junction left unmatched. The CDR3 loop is CASSVVPGGAADTQYF. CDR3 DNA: TGTGCCAGCAGCGTAGTCCCAGGGGGCGCGGCAGATACGCAGTATTTT.

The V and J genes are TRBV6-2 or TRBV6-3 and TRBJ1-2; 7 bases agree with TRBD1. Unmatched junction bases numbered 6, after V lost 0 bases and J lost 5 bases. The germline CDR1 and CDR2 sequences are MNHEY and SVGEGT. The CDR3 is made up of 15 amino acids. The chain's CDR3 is CASSYSKGANYGYTF. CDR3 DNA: TGTGCCAGCAGTTACTCGAAGGGGGCGAATTATGGCTACACCTTC.

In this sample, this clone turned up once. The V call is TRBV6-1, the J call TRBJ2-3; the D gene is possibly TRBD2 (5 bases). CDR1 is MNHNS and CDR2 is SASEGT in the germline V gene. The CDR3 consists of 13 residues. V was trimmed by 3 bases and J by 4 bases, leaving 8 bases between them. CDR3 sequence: CASSDGIPDTQYF. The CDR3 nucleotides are TGTGCCAGCAGTGACGGGATCCCAGATACGCAGTATTTT.

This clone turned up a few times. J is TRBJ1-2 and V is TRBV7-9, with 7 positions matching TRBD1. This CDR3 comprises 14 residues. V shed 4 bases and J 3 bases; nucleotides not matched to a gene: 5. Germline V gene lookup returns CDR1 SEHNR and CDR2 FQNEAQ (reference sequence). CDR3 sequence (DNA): TGTGCCAGCAGCTCGACAGGGCCCGACTATGGCTACACCTTC. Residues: CASSSTGPDYGYTF.

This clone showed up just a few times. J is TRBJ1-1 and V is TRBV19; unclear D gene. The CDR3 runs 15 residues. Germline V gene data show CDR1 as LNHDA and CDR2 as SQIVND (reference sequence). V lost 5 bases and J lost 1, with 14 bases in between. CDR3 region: CASSSPSESNTEAFF. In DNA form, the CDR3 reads TGTGCCAGTAGTTCTCCGAGTGAGTCGAACACTGAAGCTTTCTTT. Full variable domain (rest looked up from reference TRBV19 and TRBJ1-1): DGGITQSPKYLFRKEGQNVTLSCEQNLNHDAMYWYRQDPGQGLRLIYYSQIVNDFQKGDIAEGYSVSREKKESFPLTVTSAQKNPTAFYLCASSSPSESNTEAFFGQGTRLTVV.

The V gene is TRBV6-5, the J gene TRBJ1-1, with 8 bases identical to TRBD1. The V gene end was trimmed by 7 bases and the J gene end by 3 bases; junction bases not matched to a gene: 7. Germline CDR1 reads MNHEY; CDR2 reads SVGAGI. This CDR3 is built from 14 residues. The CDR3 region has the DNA TGTGCCAGCAACCACCGGGACAGGTACACTGAAGCTTTCTTT. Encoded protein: CASNHRDRYTEAFF.

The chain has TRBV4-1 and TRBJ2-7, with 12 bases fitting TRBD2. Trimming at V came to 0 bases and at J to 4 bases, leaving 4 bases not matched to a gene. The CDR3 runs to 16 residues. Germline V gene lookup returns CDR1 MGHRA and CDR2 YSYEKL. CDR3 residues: CASSQDLAGGRYEQYF. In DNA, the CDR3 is TGCGCCAGCAGCCAAGATCTAGCGGGGGGGAGATACGAGCAGTACTTC.

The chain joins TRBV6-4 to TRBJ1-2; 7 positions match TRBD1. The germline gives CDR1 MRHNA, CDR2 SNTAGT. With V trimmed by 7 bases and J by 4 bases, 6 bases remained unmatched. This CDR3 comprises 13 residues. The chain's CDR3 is CASNQGQLYGYTF. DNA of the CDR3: TGTGCCAGCAACCAGGGACAGCTCTATGGCTACACCTTC.

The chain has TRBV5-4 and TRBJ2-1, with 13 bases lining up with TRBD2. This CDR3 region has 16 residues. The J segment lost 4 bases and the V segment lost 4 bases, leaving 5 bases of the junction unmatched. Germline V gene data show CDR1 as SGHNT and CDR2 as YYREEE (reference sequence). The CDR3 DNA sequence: TGTGCCAGCAGCCCGGGGACTAGCGGGGTATACAATGAGCAGTTCTTC. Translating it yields CASSPGTSGVYNEQFF.

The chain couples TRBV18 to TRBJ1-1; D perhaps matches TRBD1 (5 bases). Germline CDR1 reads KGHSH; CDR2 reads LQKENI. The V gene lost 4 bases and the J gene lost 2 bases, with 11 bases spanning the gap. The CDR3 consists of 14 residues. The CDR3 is CASSRTNGNTEAFF. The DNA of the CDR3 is TGTGCCAGCTCACGGACAAACGGTAACACTGAAGCTTTCTTT.

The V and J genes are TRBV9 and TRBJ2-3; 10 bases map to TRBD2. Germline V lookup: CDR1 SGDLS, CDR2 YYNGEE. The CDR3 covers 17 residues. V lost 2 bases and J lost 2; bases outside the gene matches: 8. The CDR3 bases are TGTGCCAGCAGCGTGAGTAGCGGGGGGAGCGACACAGATACGCAGTATTTT. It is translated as CASSVSSGGSDTDTQYF.

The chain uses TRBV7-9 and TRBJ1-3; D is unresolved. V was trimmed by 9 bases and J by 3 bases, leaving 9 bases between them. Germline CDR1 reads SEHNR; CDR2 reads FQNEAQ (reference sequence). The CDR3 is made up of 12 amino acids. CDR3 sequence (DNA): TGTGCCAGTCAACGGGGTGGAAACACCATATATTTT. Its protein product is CASQRGGNTIYF.